This T cell receptor beta chain is from a study of radiation and T cells in renal cell carcinoma. Study conclusions and caveats: From baseline, blood top tumor clonotypes peaked at 2 weeks post-radiation.

Specified time point: blood 2 weeks post-SBRT. As for treatment: 15 Gy SBRT to primary tumor, nephrectomy 4 weeks later. Radiation-treated patients gave blood at baseline, week 2 and week 4. This renal cell carcinoma was of the clear cell type. CDR3 length: 14 residues. The V gene's germline CDR1 is SGDLS and CDR2 YYNGEE. V lost 2 bases and J lost 7, with 16 bases in between. Notes on this clone: Its specificity is unknown.

Sequencing used immunoSEQ multiplex PCR; TCRdb keeps in-frame clones, though not all of them. This sample carries roughly 130,000 clones, approximately 90% of them seen once, and the ten largest clones take 5.8%. This rearrangement joins TRBV9 to TRBJ2-7; tentatively, D is TRBD1 (5 bases). The clonotype was recovered from a woman between 70 and 85 years old with renal cell carcinoma. The sequencing here drew on blood, taken from a patient whose treatment included radiotherapy and nephrectomy. CDR3 amino acids: CASSVGLGVREQYF. CDR3 nucleotides: TGTGCCAGCAGCGTTGGGCTAGGGGTGCGTGAGCAGTACTTC.